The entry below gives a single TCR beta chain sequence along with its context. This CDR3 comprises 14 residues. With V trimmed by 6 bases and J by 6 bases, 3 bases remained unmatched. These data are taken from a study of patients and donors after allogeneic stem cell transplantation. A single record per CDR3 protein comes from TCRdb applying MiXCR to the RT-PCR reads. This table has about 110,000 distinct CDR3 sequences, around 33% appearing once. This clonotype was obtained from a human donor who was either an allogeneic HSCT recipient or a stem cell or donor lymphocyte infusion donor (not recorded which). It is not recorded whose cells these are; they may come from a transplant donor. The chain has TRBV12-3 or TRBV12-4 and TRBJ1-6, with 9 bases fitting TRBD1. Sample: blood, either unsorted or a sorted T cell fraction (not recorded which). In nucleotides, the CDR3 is TGTGCCAGCAGGGAGACAGGGGGTAATTCACCCCTCCACTTT. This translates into CASRETGGNSPLHF.